This T cell receptor (beta chain) was identified during a study of T cells in Graves' hyperthyroidism and ophthalmopathy. The TCR beta CDR3 regions underwent amplification using RNA transcripts as the source. TCR CDR3 regions were first amplified by RT-PCR with HTBI primers. MiXCR was run by TCRdb on the multiplex PCR reads, yielding one entry per CDR3 protein. Here the sample spans under 350,000 distinct CDR3 sequences, approximately 15% being singletons. This clonotype was picked up many times. The ends were cut back, 6 bases at V and 5 bases at J, with 11 bases in the middle. CDR3 length: 12 amino acids. CDR1 is SGHKS, CDR2 YYEKEE, per germline (reference sequence).

The receptor was isolated from a woman aged 55 to 70 with Graves' ophthalmopathy. The sequenced sample was blood. This chain joins TRBV5-5 and TRBJ2-5; no definite D call. The CDR3 DNA follows: TGTGCCAGCACCGACGCGTGGGAGACCCAGTACTTC. As protein: CASTDAWETQYF.